One and the same sample provided the 8 T cell receptor beta chains below, sequenced in a study of blood T cell repertoires in COVID-19. Here immunoSEQ multiplex PCR was the method, and the copy in TCRdb shows in-frame clones only, minus some. Of roughly 70,000 clones in the sample, 80% to 90% were seen once. What was sequenced was peripheral blood. The receptors come from a woman of 80 years or more with active or convalescent COVID-19.

This clone turned up a few times. The chain carries TRBV4-3 and TRBJ2-3, with 9 positions matching TRBD1. V was pared by 1 base and J by 3 bases, with 5 bases of the junction left unmatched. This CDR3 contains 16 residues. Germline CDR1 LGHNA, CDR2 YSLEER. CDR3 amino acids: CASSQGTGEITDTQYF. DNA for the CDR3: TGCGCCAGCAGCCAAGGGACAGGGGAAATAACAGATACGCAGTATTTT.

The chain has TRBV3-1 (or the pseudogene TRBV3-2) and TRBJ2-3; D possibly corresponds to TRBD2 (6 bases). The CDR3 runs to 15 residues. V lost 4 bases and J lost 6, with 17 bases in between. CDR1 LGHDT and CDR2 YNNKEL come from the germline V gene (reference sequence). CDR3 sequence reads: CASSPFGGTADTQYF. Written as DNA, the CDR3 is TGTGCCAGCAGCCCATTTGGCGGGACCGCGGATACGCAGTATTTT.

The V call is TRBV5-1, the J call TRBJ2-7, with TRBD1 matching over 8 bases. The CDR3 loop spans 15 amino acids. Germline values: CDR1 SGHRS, CDR2 YFSETQ. J lost 4 bases, V lost 2 bases, and 8 bases had no gene match. The chain's CDR3 is CASSLQNRGVYEQYF. The DNA for the CDR3 is TGCGCCAGCAGCTTACAGAACAGGGGGGTTTACGAGCAGTACTTC.

This chain uses TRBV28 with TRBJ2-3, with 7 bases fitting TRBD1. The CDR3 runs to 15 residues. The junction had 11 bases not matched to a gene; V was cut back by 2 bases and J by 9 bases. The germline V gene encodes CDR1 MDHEN and CDR2 SYDVKM. CDR3 loop: CASSLAPLRGNTQYF. The CDR3 DNA reads TGTGCCAGCAGTTTAGCCCCCCTCAGGGGGAACACGCAGTATTTT.

The V call is TRBV28, the J call TRBJ1-3; 9 bases line up with TRBD1. The germline gives CDR1 MDHEN, CDR2 SYDVKM. The length of the CDR3 is 15 residues. With V trimmed by 7 bases and J by 8 bases, 12 bases remained unmatched. The CDR3, as DNA: TGTGCCAGCAATGCACAGGGGGCCGGTGGGGACACCATATATTTT. Amino acids: CASNAQGAGGDTIYF.

The chain joins TRBV28 to TRBJ1-2; 7 positions match TRBD1. V lost 5 bases to trimming and J lost 6 bases; unmatched junction nucleotides: 15. The CDR3 runs to 16 residues. Germline loops: CDR1 MDHEN, CDR2 SYDVKM. CDR3 coding DNA: TGTGCCAGCAGTGGGGTCCGGTCAGGGGGTTTTAATGGCTACACCTTC. Its translation: CASSGVRSGGFNGYTF.

This clone was seen only a few times. J is TRBJ2-1 and V is TRBV4-2; 13 positions agree with TRBD2. Germline loops: CDR1 LGHNA, CDR2 YNFKEQ. Losses at the gene ends were 1 base for V and 2 bases for J; bases not matched to a gene: 8. The CDR3 consists of 19 residues. CDR3 region: CASSQGLAGGLPTYNEQFF. Written as DNA, the CDR3 is TGTGCCAGCAGCCAAGGACTAGCGGGGGGACTACCCACCTACAATGAGCAGTTCTTC.

The chain carries TRBV27 and TRBJ2-4; a weak D match, TRBD2 (6 bases). V was cut by 2 bases and J by 0 bases, with 11 bases left in between. The CDR3 extends over 16 amino acids. Germline loops: CDR1 MNHEY, CDR2 SMNVEV (reference sequence). In DNA form, the CDR3 reads TGTGCCAGCAGTTTAAGACTAGGGATAGCCAAAAACATTCAGTACTTC. As protein: CASSLRLGIAKNIQYF.